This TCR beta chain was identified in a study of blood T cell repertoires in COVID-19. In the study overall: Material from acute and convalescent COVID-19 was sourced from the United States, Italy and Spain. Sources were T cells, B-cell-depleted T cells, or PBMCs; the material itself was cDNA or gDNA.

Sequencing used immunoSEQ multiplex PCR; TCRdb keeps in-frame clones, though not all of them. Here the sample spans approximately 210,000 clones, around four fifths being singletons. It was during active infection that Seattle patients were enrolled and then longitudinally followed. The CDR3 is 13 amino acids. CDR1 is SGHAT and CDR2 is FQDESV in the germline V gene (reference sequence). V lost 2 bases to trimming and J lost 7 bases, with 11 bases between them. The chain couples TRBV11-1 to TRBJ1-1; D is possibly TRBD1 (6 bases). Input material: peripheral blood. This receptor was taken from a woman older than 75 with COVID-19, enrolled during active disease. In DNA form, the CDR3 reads TGTGCCAGCAGCTTAACGGGACAACTTGAAGCTTTCTTT. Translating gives CASSLTGQLEAFF.